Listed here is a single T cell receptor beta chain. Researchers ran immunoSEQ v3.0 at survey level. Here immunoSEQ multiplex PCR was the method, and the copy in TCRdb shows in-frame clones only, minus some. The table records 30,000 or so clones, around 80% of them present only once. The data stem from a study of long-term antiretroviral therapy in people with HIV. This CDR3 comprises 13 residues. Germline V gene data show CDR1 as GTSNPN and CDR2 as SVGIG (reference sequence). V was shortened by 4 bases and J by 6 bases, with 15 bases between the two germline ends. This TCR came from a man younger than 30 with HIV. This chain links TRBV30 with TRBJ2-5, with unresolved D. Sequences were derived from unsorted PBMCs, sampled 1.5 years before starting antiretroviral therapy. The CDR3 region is CAWTTTPSKTQYF. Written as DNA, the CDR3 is TGTGCCTGGACCACGACTCCAAGCAAGACCCAGTACTTC.